This TCR beta chain emerged from a study of cytomegalovirus exposure and HLA in healthy donors. Study-wide results and limits: There was a cluster of highly shared sequence variants that was likely a sequencing artifact. An analysis done earlier found most TCR beta V segments productive about 87% or about 30% of the time. The presence/absence work took it that sequencing depth was about the same across donors.

Germline CDR1 is GTSNPN and CDR2 is SVGIG (reference sequence). V shed 3 bases and J 3 bases; nucleotides not matched to a gene: 7. CDR3 length: 15 amino acids. This clone was found once. What it binds is unknown. Primers included in the PCR were 60 Vbeta and 13 Jbeta primers. The table came from immunoSEQ multiplex PCR; TCRdb's copy has only in-frame clones and leaves some out. The table includes approximately 99,000 clones, about four fifths detected once. Sequencing was done on a sample of PBMCs. The V gene is TRBV30, the J gene TRBJ1-5; the match to TRBD1 covers 8 bases. This clonotype originated in a man between 35 and 55 years old in good health and CMV-seropositive. The CDR3 loop reads CAWRAGTGHNQPQHF. CDR3 DNA sequence: TGTGCCTGGAGAGCCGGGACAGGACACAATCAGCCCCAGCATTTT.